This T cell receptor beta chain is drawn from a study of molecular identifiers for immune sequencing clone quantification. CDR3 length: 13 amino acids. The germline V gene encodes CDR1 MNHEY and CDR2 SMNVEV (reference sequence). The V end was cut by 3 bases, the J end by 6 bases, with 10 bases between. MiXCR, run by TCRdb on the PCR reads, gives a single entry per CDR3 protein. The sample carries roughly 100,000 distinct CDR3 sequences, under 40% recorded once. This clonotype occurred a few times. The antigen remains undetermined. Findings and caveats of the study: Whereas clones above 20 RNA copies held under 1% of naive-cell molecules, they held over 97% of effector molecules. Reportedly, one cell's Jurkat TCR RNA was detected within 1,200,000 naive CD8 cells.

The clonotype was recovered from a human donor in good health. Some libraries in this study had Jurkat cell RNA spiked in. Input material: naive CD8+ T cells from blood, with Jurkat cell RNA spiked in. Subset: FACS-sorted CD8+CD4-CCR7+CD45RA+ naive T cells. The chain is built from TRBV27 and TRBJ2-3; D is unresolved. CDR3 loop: CASSFSFWDTQYF. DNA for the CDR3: TGTGCCAGCAGTTTTAGCTTTTGGGATACGCAGTATTTT.